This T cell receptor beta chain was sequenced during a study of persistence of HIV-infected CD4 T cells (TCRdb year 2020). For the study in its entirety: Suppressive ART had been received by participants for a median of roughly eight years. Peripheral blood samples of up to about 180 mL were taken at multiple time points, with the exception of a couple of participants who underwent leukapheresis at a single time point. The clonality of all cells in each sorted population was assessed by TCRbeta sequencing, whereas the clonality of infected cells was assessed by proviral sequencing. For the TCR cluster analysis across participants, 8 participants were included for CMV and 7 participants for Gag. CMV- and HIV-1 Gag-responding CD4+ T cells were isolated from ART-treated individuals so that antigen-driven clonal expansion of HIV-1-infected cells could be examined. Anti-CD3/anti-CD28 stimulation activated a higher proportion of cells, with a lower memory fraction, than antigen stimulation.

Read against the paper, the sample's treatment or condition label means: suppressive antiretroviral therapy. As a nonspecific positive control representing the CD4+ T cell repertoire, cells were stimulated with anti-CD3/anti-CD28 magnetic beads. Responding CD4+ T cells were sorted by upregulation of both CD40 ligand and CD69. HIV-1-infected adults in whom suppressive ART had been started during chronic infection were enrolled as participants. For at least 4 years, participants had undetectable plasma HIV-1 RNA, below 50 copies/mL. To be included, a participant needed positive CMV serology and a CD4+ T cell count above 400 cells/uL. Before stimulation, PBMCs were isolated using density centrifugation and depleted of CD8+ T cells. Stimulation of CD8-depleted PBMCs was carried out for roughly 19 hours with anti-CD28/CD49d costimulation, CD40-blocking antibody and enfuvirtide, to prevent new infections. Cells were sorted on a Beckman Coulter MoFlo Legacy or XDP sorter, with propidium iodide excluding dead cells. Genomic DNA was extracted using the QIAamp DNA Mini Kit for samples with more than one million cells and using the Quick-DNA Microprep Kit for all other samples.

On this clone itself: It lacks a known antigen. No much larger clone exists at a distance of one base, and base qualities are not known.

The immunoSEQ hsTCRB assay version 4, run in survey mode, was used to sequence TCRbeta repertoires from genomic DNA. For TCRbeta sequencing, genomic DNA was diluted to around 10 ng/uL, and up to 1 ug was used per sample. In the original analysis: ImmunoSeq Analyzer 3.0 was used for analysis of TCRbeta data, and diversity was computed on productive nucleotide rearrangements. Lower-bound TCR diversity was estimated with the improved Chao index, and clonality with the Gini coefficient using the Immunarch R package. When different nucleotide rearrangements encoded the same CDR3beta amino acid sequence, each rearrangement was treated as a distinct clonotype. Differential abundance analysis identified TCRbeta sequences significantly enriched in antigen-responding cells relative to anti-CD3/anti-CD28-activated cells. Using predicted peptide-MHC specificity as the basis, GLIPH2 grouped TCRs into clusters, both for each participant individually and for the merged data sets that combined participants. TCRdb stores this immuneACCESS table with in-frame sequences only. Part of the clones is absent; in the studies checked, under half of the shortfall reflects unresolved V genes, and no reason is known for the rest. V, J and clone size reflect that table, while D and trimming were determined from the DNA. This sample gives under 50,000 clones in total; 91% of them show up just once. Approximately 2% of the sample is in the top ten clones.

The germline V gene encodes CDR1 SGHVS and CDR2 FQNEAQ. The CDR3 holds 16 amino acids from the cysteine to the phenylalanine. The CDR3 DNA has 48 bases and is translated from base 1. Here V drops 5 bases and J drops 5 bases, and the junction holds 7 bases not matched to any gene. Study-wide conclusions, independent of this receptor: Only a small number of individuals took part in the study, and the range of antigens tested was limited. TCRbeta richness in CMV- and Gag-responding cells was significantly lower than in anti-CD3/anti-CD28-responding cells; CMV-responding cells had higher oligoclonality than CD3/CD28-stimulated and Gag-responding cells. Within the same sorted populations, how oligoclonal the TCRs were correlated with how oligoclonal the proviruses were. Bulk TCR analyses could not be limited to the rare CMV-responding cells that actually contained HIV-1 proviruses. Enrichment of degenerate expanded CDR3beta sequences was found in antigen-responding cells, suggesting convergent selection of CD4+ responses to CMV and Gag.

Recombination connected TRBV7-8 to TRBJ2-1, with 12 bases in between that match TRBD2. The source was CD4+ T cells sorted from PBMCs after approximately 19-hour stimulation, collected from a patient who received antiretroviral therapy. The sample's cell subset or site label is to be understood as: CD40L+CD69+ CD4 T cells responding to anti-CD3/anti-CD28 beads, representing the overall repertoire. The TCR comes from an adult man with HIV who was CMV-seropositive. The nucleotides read TGTGCCAGCAGCACCAGGCTAGCGGGGGGGCACAATGAGCAGTTCTTC. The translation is CASSTRLAGGHNEQFF.